These 10 T cell receptor beta chains share one sample of origin, sequenced in a study of T cells in Graves' hyperthyroidism and ophthalmopathy. TCR beta CDR3 regions were amplified from RNA. The HTBI primer set drove a first-round RT-PCR of the TCR CDR3. TCRdb re-called the multiplex PCR reads through MiXCR, storing one row per CDR3 protein. The sample includes more than 650,000 distinct CDR3 sequences, about 14% of them seen just once. The specimen sequenced was blood. Receptors originate from a young woman with Graves' hyperthyroidism.

This clonotype came up many times. The chain's CDR3 is CASSQGGGGDFEAFF. Written as DNA, the CDR3 is TGCGCCAGCAGCCAAGGGGGAGGGGGGGATTTTGAAGCTTTCTTT. V gene TRBV4-1 combines with J gene TRBJ1-1; D perhaps matches TRBD1 (6 bases). The ends were cut back, 1 base at V and 7 bases at J, with 16 bases in the middle. CDR1 is MGHRA, CDR2 YSYEKL, per germline. The CDR3 has 15 residues.

This clonotype occurred many times. The chain carries TRBV5-1 and TRBJ2-3; D ambiguous. Between the trimmed V and J ends, which lost 0 bases and 5 bases, there was a span of 10 bases. This CDR3 spans 14 amino acids. The germline gives CDR1 SGHRS, CDR2 YFSETQ. CDR3 in amino acids: CASSLAAEVDTQYF. The CDR3 nucleotides are TGCGCCAGCAGCTTGGCCGCGGAAGTAGATACGCAGTATTTT.

There are many counts of this clonotype. The gene calls are TRBV5-6 and TRBJ1-3, with 10 bases fitting TRBD1. This CDR3 has 17 residues. The J segment lost 0 bases and the V segment lost 3 bases, leaving 6 bases of the junction unmatched. CDR1 is SGHDT and CDR2 is YYEEEE in the germline V gene. The CDR3 region is CASSSGTGDLSGNTIYF. For the CDR3, the DNA is TGTGCCAGCAGCTCCGGGACAGGGGATCTCTCTGGAAACACCATATATTTT.

The chain couples TRBV28 to TRBJ2-1; no clear D. The CDR3 runs to 15 residues. The germline CDR1 and CDR2 sequences are MDHEN and SYDVKM. The ends were cut back, 3 bases at V and 0 bases at J, with 9 bases in the middle. The DNA of the CDR3 is TGTGCCAGCAGTTTCACAGAAGTCTCCTACAATGAGCAGTTCTTC. Amino acids: CASSFTEVSYNEQFF. The complete variable domain, with remaining parts taken from reference TRBV28 and TRBJ2-1, reads DVKVTQSSRYLVKRTGEKVFLECVQDMDHENMFWYRQDPGLGLRLIYFSYDVKMKEKGDIPEGYSVSREKKERFSLILESASTNQTSMYLCASSFTEVSYNEQFFGPGTRLTVL.

This clonotype was picked up many times. The rearrangement uses TRBV2 and TRBJ1-1; unclear D gene. The CDR3 has 11 residues. Trimming took 6 bases from V and 6 from J, leaving 8 bases between them. CDR1 and CDR2 (germline): SNHLY, FYNNEI. The CDR3 DNA reads TGTGCCAGCAGCAGGAGCTCTGAAGCTTTCTTT. It encodes CASSRSSEAFF.

This clonotype was observed at least ten times. V gene TRBV6-6 combines with J gene TRBJ2-1, with D tentatively TRBD2 (5 bases). Trimming pared 0 bases from V and 9 bases from J, leaving 18 bases between. The germline V gene encodes CDR1 MNHNY and CDR2 SVGAGI (reference sequence). This CDR3 region has 16 residues. The CDR3 nucleotides read TGTGCCAGCAGTTACTCCTTGGTATTGAGCGGTTTTGAGCAGTTCTTC. Its translation: CASSYSLVLSGFEQFF.

This clonotype was observed many times. The chain links TRBV18 to TRBJ1-5; no reliable D call. This CDR3 has 16 amino acids. Trimming removed 2 bases from V and 4 bases from J, with 15 bases in between. Germline CDR1 KGHSH, CDR2 LQKENI. CDR3 region: CASSPFTSDGNQPQHF. In DNA form, the CDR3 reads TGTGCCAGCTCACCATTCACCTCGGACGGGAATCAGCCCCAGCATTTT.

This clonotype has a count of ten or more. The rearrangement links TRBV7-3 to TRBJ1-2; TRBD1 agrees at 9 bases. Germline loops: CDR1 SGHTA, CDR2 FQGTGA. V shed 8 bases, J shed 6 bases, and the junction held 7 bases outside the gene matches. CDR3 length: 13 amino acids. Here the CDR3 DNA reads TGTGCCAGCGGAACCGGGACAGGGAATGGCTACACCTTC. This codes for CASGTGTGNGYTF.

The gene calls are TRBV6-1 and TRBJ2-2, with 9 bases aligning to TRBD1. The CDR3 runs to 15 residues. The J segment lost 5 bases and the V segment lost 5 bases, leaving 6 bases of the junction unmatched. Germline assignment: CDR1 MNHNS and CDR2 SASEGT. DNA for the CDR3: TGTGCCAGCAGTATTGGGGACAGGGAAACCGGGGAGCTGTTTTTT. Translated, it gives CASSIGDRETGELFF.

This clonotype was detected ten times or more. V and J are TRBV20-1 and TRBJ2-7; possible D gene TRBD2, 6 bases. V lost 0 bases and J 4 bases, leaving 10 bases between the germline ends. This CDR3 has 13 residues. Germline V CDR1 and CDR2: DFQATT, SNEGSKA (reference sequence). The CDR3 here is CSARDPGGYEQYF. The CDR3, as DNA: TGCAGTGCTAGAGATCCCGGGGGTTACGAGCAGTACTTC.